The 12 T cell receptor beta chains given below trace back to one sample, sequenced in a study of CD8 T cells in ankylosing spondylitis. TCRdb re-called the 5' RACE reads with MiXCR, one entry per CDR3 protein. The sample records a few hundred thousand distinct CDR3 sequences, 20% to 25% being singletons. Material for sequencing was blood, either unsorted or a sorted T cell fraction (not recorded which). The receptors were gathered from a male donor with ankylosing spondylitis or in good health (not recorded which).

This clonotype occurred a few times. J is TRBJ2-3 and V is TRBV3-1; no definite D call. Germline V gives CDR1 LGHDT, CDR2 YNNKEL (reference sequence). V was trimmed by 1 base and J by 6 bases, leaving 20 bases between them. CDR3 size: 17 residues. The CDR3 reads CASSQVYVGVGRDTQYF. DNA of the CDR3: TGTGCCAGCAGCCAAGTATACGTTGGTGTAGGGCGGGATACGCAGTATTTT.

Remarks on this clonotype: An end of the junction differs from the germline gene, which may be a read error. The CDR3 is CASSEVGVEPDF. The DNA of the CDR3 is TGTGCCAGCAGCGAAGTGGGGGTCGAACCTGACTTC. This chain joins TRBV7-9 and TRBJ2-4; either TRBD1 or TRBD2 may supply D (5 bases each). In germline, CDR1 is SEHNR, CDR2 FQNEAQ (reference sequence). The CDR3 extends over 12 amino acids.

This clonotype was found a few times. The chain joins TRBV2 to TRBJ2-5; D perhaps matches TRBD2 (5 bases). V lost 3 bases and J lost 0, with 11 bases in between. The germline gives CDR1 SNHLY, CDR2 FYNNEI. The CDR3 sequence is 15 residues long. CDR3 sequence reads: CASSDGVRYQETQYF. In nucleotides, the CDR3 is TGTGCCAGCAGTGACGGGGTCAGGTACCAAGAGACCCAGTACTTC.

The J gene is TRBJ2-3, the V gene TRBV29-1; no firm D call. V lost 6 bases, J lost 2 bases, and 18 bases lay in between. CDR1 and CDR2 from the germline V gene are SQVTM and ANQGSEA. The CDR3 sequence is 15 residues long. The CDR3 DNA reads as TGCAGCGTCTCGAAGGACGGATCCTACACAGATACGCAGTATTTT. It specifies CSVSKDGSYTDTQYF.

In its sample, this clonotype was seen a few times. The V and J genes are TRBV7-9 and TRBJ2-7, with D uncertain. There are 13 residues in the CDR3. V was trimmed by 4 bases and J by 4 bases, leaving 11 bases between them. Germline-derived CDR1 and CDR2 are SEHNR and FQNEAQ (reference sequence). The CDR3 sequence is CASSSPYVYEQYF. The CDR3, as DNA: TGTGCCAGCAGCTCCCCTTATGTTTACGAGCAGTACTTC.

This clonotype showed up just a few times. One end of the junction is discordant with germline, which a read error may explain. The chain is built from TRBV12-3 or TRBV12-4 and TRBJ2-5; perhaps TRBD2 as D (7 bases). The CDR3 extends over 13 amino acids. DNA of the CDR3: TGTGCCAGCAGCCCTCTCAGAGGGGGGGGGACACTGTTC. Its translation: CASSPLRGGGTLF.

The chain recombines TRBV5-1 with TRBJ2-3, with TRBD2 matching over 11 bases. V gave up 0 bases and J gave up 2 bases; unmatched junction bases: 8. The CDR3 totals 18 residues. CDR1 SGHRS and CDR2 YFSETQ come from the germline V gene. CDR3 DNA: TGCGCCAGCAGCTTGGGACTAGCGGGGCCATCTGCCACAGATACGCAGTATTTT. It codes for CASSLGLAGPSATDTQYF.

The rearrangement uses TRBV2 and TRBJ2-1; 13 nucleotides line up with TRBD2. Trimming at V came to 1 base and at J to 7 bases, leaving 1 base not matched to a gene. Germline CDR1 SNHLY, CDR2 FYNNEI. This CDR3 is built from 15 residues. CDR3 amino acids: CASSEGLAGGNEQFF. For the CDR3, the DNA is TGTGCCAGCAGTGAAGGACTAGCGGGGGGTAATGAGCAGTTCTTC.

This clonotype was counted a few times. The chain combines TRBV19 with TRBJ2-7; weak D call: TRBD1 (6 bases). The ends were cut back, 5 bases at V and 0 bases at J, with 11 bases in the middle. CDR1 and CDR2 (germline): LNHDA, SQIVND (reference sequence). This CDR3 is built from 14 residues. The DNA for the CDR3 is TGTGCCAGTAGTCCGGGGACACACTCCTACGAGCAGTACTTC. Residues: CASSPGTHSYEQYF.

This clonotype turned up a few times. V usage is TRBV4-1 and J usage is TRBJ1-1; D unclear. Germline V gene sequence: CDR1 MGHRA, CDR2 YSYEKL. The CDR3 consists of 14 residues. Deletions cut 6 bases from V and 0 bases from J, with 11 bases between. Here the CDR3 DNA reads TGCGCCAGCAGACCGACAACCCTGAACACTGAAGCTTTCTTT. It encodes CASRPTTLNTEAFF.

This chain uses TRBV6-1 with TRBJ2-3; TRBD1 agrees at 7 bases. CDR1 MNHNS and CDR2 SASEGT come from the germline V gene. Trimming removed 5 bases from V and 2 bases from J; junction bases left unmatched: 7. The CDR3 extends over 15 amino acids. The CDR3 region has the DNA TGTGCCAGCAGTCGGGACAGATTCGTCACAGATACGCAGTATTTT. As protein: CASSRDRFVTDTQYF.

The rearrangement links TRBV14 to TRBJ2-1, with D possibly matching TRBD1 (5 bases). Deletions cut 2 bases from V and 3 bases from J, with 11 bases between. The CDR3 consists of 15 residues. Germline lookup yields CDR1 SGHDN and CDR2 FVKESK. CDR3 in DNA: TGTGCCAGCAGCCAACCATTCGACAGCTACAATGAGCAGTTCTTC. Its translation: CASSQPFDSYNEQFF. The full variable domain, completed using reference TRBV14 and TRBJ2-1, is EAGVTQFPSHSVIEKGQTVTLRCDPISGHDNLYWYRRVMGKEIKFLLHFVKESKQDESGMPNNRFLAERTGGTYSTLKVQPAELEDSGVYFCASSQPFDSYNEQFFGPGTRLTVL.